The 9 T cell receptor beta chains below come from one sample, sequenced in a study of shared clonotypes between healthy human individuals. Only in-frame clones appear in the TCRdb table, and some are missing; sequencing was by immunoSEQ multiplex PCR. The data hold 2 million to 2.5 million clones, with around 90% observed a single time. Sequenced input: naive CD4+ T cells from PBMCs. Sample subset: CD45RA+ positively selected. The receptors come from a man between 18 and 35 years old in good health. Some clones in this sample may be carry-over from other donors' samples.

The rearrangement joins TRBV5-1 to TRBJ2-5; a weak D match, TRBD1 (5 bases). This CDR3 spans 12 amino acids. In germline, CDR1 is SGHRS, CDR2 YFSETQ. The V end was cut by 2 bases, the J end by 5 bases, with 7 bases between. In nucleotides, the CDR3 is TGCGCCAGCAGCTTTGGGGCGGAGACCCAGTACTTC. This translates into CASSFGAETQYF. The full variable domain, in which reference TRBV5-1 and TRBJ2-5 provide the parts outside the CDR3, is KAGVTQTPRYLIKTRGQQVTLSCSPISGHRSVSWYQQTPGQGLQFLFEYFSETQRNKGNFPGRFSGRQFSNSRSEMNVSTLELGDSALYLCASSFGAETQYFGPGTRLLVL.

V usage is TRBV30 and J usage is TRBJ1-5, with D unclear. The CDR3 length is 13 residues. Trimming shortened V by 5 bases and J by 6 bases, and 14 bases separated the two germline ends. Germline V gives CDR1 GTSNPN, CDR2 SVGIG (reference sequence). CDR3 nucleotides: TGTGCCTGGGGCACCCTAGCGGGTCAGCCCCAGCATTTT. Residues: CAWGTLAGQPQHF.

This clone has just one count. The chain carries TRBV10-3 and TRBJ1-2; unclear D gene. The ends were cut back, 0 bases at V and 2 bases at J, with 10 bases in the middle. CDR3 length equals 15 residues. Per the germline V gene, CDR1 is ENHRY and CDR2 is SYGVKD. CDR3: CAISESKGMNYGYTF. The CDR3 DNA follows: TGTGCCATCAGTGAGTCGAAGGGAATGAACTATGGCTACACCTTC.

This clone was recorded a few times. The J gene is TRBJ1-1, the V gene TRBV2, with D hard to call. Germline V lookup: CDR1 SNHLY, CDR2 FYNNEI. The CDR3 is 13 amino acids. The V end lost 1 base, the J end lost 10 bases, and 13 bases lay between the germline ends. The CDR3 DNA reads TGTGCCAGCAGTGAAGTCGTGCATCGGGGAGCTTTCTTT. Translated: CASSEVVHRGAFF. The full variable domain, its missing parts supplied by reference TRBV2 and TRBJ1-1, is EPEVTQTPSHQVTQMGQEVILRCVPISNHLYFYWYRQILGQKVEFLVSFYNNEISEKSEIFDDQFSVERPDGSNFTLKIRSTKLEDSAMYFCASSEVVHRGAFFGQGTRLTVV.

Remarks on this clone: Other DNA sequences in this specimen translate into the identical CDR3. The chain links TRBV5-1 to TRBJ2-1; D is undetermined. Germline CDR1 SGHRS, CDR2 YFSETQ. This CDR3 has 13 amino acids. The germline V and J ends were trimmed by 0 bases and 4 bases, with 5 bases remaining between them. CDR3: CASSLERYNEQFF. CDR3 nucleotides: TGCGCCAGCAGCTTGGAAAGATACAATGAGCAGTTCTTC.

Regarding this clone: The sample carries other DNA sequences with the same CDR3. The J gene is TRBJ2-7, the V gene TRBV5-1, with D unresolved. The length of the CDR3 is 12 residues. Germline values: CDR1 SGHRS, CDR2 YFSETQ. V lost 3 bases to trimming and J lost 1 base, with 5 bases between them. The CDR3 bases are TGCGCCAGCAGCTCCCAATCCTACGAGCAGTACTTC. Its protein product is CASSSQSYEQYF. Looking up the rest from reference TRBV5-1 and TRBJ2-7 gives the full variable domain: KAGVTQTPRYLIKTRGQQVTLSCSPISGHRSVSWYQQTPGQGLQFLFEYFSETQRNKGNFPGRFSGRQFSNSRSEMNVSTLELGDSALYLCASSSQSYEQYFGPGTRLTVT.

This clone was seen once. This chain joins TRBV10-3 and TRBJ2-6, with a possible D match to TRBD1 (6 bases). Between the trimmed V and J ends, which lost 4 bases and 0 bases, there was a span of 10 bases. Germline CDR1 reads ENHRY; CDR2 reads SYGVKD. The CDR3 loop spans 16 amino acids. The CDR3, as DNA: TGTGCCATCAGTGGGAACAGGGTCTCTGGGGCCAACGTCCTGACTTTC. It translates to CAISGNRVSGANVLTF.

A word on this clone: At the DNA level, this CDR3 is encoded by other sequences in the same sample as well. This rearrangement joins TRBV19 to TRBJ1-3; D remains unclear. CDR3 length: 14 residues. Trimming took 5 bases from V and 0 from J, leaving 8 bases between them. Germline values: CDR1 LNHDA, CDR2 SQIVND (reference sequence). The DNA for the CDR3 is TGTGCCAGTAGTCCGGGCTCCTCTGGAAACACCATATATTTT. It specifies CASSPGSSGNTIYF. Full variable domain (outside the CDR3, taken from reference TRBV19 and TRBJ1-3): DGGITQSPKYLFRKEGQNVTLSCEQNLNHDAMYWYRQDPGQGLRLIYYSQIVNDFQKGDIAEGYSVSREKKESFPLTVTSAQKNPTAFYLCASSPGSSGNTIYFGEGSWLTVV.

The table lists this clone with a count of one. Other DNA sequences in this sample translate to the same CDR3. The CDR3 reads CASSLNSGNTIYF. Here the CDR3 DNA reads TGTGCCAGCAGTTTAAACAGCGGGAACACCATATATTTT. This chain joins TRBV27 and TRBJ1-3; D gene ambiguous. Trimming removed 2 bases from V and 7 bases from J, with 9 bases in between. In germline, CDR1 is MNHEY, CDR2 SMNVEV (reference sequence). The CDR3 extends over 13 amino acids.